This TCR beta chain was obtained from a study of blood T cell repertoires in COVID-19. Study information: The United States, Italy and Spain were the sources of the acute and convalescent COVID-19 samples. PBMCs, B-cell-depleted T cells, or T cells provided the cDNA or gDNA that made up the material.

Generated by immunoSEQ multiplex PCR, the TCRdb table keeps only in-frame clones and is missing some. The sample gives about 70,000 clones, around 85% of which show up once; under 40% is in the top ten. The CDR3 length is 13 residues. The germline V gene encodes CDR1 MGHRA and CDR2 YSYEKL. V was pared by 1 base and J by 8 bases, with 9 bases between. Sequenced sample: peripheral blood. This receptor was identified in an elderly woman with active or convalescent COVID-19. The chain is built from TRBV4-1 and TRBJ2-1, with D perhaps TRBD1 (5 bases). CDR3 protein: CASSQVQGDEQFF. CDR3 sequence (DNA): TGCGCCAGCAGCCAAGTCCAGGGCGATGAGCAGTTCTTC.